The T cell receptor (beta chain) described here comes from a study of T cell repertoires in ileal Crohn's disease. Study information: Biopsies of the neoterminal ileum at postoperative colonoscopy form M6 samples. Findings and limits, study-wide: Clonality above 26.8% at surgery always came with endoscopic recurrence. Clonal expansions were more frequent in active smokers than non-smokers at surgery.

Specified time point: neoterminal ileum biopsy at postoperative endoscopy, about 6 months after surgery. Eligibility required adulthood, ileal or ileocolonic Crohn's disease and indicated ileocolonic resection. V was trimmed by 3 bases and J by 2 bases, leaving 12 bases between them. Germline V gene lookup returns CDR1 SGHNT and CDR2 YENEEA. The CDR3 runs 15 residues. Produced via immunoSEQ multiplex PCR; TCRdb's table is partial and in-frame only. Altogether 15,000 to 20,000 clones are present, 72% being singletons, with the ten largest covering 4% to 4.5%. Remarks on this clone: Its antigen is undetermined.

Source material: ileal tissue. The rearrangement uses TRBV11-3 and TRBJ2-3; D might be TRBD2 (6 bases). The receptor was derived from an adult with Crohn's disease. CDR3 sequence: CASSFRLDYTDTQYF. Here the CDR3 DNA reads TGTGCCAGCAGCTTTAGACTAGACTACACAGATACGCAGTATTTT.